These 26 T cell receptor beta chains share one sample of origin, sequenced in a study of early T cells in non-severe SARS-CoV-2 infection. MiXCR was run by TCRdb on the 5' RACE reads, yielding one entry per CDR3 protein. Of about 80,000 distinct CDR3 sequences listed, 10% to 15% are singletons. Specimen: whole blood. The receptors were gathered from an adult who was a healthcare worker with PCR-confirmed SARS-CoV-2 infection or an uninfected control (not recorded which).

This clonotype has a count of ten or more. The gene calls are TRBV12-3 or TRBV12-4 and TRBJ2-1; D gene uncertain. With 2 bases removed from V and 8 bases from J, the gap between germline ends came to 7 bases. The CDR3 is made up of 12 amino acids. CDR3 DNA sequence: TGTGCCAGCAGTTTATACGCGGATGAGCAGTTCTTC. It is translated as CASSLYADEQFF.

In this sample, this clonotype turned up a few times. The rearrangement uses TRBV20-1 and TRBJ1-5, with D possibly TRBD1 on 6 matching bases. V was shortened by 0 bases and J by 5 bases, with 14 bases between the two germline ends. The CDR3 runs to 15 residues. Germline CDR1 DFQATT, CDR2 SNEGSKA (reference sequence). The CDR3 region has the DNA TGCAGTGCTAGAGATGGGAGGGGGGCCCATCAGCCCCAGCATTTT. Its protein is CSARDGRGAHQPQHF.

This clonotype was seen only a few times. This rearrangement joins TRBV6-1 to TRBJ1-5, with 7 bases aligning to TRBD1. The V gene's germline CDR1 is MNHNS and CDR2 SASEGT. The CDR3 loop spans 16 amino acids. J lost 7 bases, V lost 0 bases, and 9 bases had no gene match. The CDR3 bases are TGTGCCAGCAGTGAAGCCGGTCGGAGGGGGCACCAGCCCCAGCATTTT. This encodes CASSEAGRRGHQPQHF.

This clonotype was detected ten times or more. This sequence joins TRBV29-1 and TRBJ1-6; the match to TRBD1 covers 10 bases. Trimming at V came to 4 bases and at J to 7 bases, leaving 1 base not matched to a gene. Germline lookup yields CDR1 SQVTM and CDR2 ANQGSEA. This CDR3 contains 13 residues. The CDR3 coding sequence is TGCAGCGTTGGGACAGGGGGAAATTCACCCCTCCACTTT. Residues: CSVGTGGNSPLHF.

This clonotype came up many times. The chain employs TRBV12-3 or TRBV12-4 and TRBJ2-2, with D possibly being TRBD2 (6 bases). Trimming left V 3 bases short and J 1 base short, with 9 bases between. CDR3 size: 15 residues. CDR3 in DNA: TGTGCCAGCAGTTTTAGGGGACTGAACACCGGGGAGCTGTTTTTT. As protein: CASSFRGLNTGELFF.

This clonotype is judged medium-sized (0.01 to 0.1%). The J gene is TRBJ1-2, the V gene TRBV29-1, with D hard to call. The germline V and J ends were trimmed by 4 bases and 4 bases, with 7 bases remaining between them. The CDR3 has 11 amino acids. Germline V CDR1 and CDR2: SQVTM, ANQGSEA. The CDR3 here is CSVARSYGYTF. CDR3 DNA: TGCAGCGTTGCCAGGTCCTATGGCTACACCTTC.

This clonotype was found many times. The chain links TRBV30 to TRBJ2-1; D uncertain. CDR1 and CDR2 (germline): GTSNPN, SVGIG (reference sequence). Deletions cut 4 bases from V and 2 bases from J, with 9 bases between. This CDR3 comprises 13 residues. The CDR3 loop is CAWIPGPYNEQFF. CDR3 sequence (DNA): TGTGCCTGGATCCCCGGGCCCTACAATGAGCAGTTCTTC.

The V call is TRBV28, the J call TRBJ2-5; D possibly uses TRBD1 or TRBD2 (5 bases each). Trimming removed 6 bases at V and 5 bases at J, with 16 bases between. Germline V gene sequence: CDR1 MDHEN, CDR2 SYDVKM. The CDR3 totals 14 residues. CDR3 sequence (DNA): TGTGCCAGCAGCCGGGGACCCACTGGGGAGACCCAGTACTTC. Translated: CASSRGPTGETQYF.

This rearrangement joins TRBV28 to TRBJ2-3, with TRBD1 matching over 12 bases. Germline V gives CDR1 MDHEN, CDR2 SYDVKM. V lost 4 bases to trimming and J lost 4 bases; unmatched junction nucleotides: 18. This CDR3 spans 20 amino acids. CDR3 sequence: CASSSPRDRGRVGEADTQYF. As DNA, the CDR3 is TGTGCCAGCAGTTCCCCCCGGGACAGGGGGCGCGTGGGAGAAGCAGATACGCAGTATTTT.

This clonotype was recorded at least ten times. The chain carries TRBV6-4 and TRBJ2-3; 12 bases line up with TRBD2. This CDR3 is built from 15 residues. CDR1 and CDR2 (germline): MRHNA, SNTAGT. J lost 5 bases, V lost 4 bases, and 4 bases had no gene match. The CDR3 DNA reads TGTGCCAGCAGTGTGACTAGCGGGAGTATAGATACGCAGTATTTT. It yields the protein CASSVTSGSIDTQYF.

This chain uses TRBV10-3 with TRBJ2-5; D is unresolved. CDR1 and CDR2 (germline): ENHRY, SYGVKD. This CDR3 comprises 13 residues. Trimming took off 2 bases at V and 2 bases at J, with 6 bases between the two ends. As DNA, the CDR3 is TGTGCCATCAGTGAGCGGCAGCAAGAGACCCAGTACTTC. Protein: CAISERQQETQYF.

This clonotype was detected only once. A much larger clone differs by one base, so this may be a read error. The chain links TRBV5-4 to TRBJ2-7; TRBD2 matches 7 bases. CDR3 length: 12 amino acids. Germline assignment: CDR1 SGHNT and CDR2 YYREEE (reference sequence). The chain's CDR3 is CVSRPGAGEQYF. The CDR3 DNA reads TGTGTCAGCAGGCCGGGAGCGGGGGAGCAGTACTTC.

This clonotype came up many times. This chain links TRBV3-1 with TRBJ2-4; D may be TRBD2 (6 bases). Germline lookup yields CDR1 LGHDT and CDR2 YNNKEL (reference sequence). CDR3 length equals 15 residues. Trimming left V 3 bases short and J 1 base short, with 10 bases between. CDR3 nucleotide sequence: TGTGCCAGCAGCCAGACTAGTCTTGCCAAAAACATTCAGTACTTC. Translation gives CASSQTSLAKNIQYF.

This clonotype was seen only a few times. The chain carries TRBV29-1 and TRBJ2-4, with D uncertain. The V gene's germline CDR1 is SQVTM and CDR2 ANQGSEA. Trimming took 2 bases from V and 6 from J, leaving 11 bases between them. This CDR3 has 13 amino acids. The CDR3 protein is CSVESAGGNIQYF. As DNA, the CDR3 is TGCAGCGTTGAATCCGCAGGCGGAAACATTCAGTACTTC.

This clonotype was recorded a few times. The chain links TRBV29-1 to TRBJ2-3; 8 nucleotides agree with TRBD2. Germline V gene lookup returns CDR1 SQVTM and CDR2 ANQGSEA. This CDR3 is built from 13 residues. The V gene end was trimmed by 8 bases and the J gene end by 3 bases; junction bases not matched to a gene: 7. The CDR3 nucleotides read TGCAGCCTCCACCCTAGCGGGACAGATACGCAGTATTTT. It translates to CSLHPSGTDTQYF.

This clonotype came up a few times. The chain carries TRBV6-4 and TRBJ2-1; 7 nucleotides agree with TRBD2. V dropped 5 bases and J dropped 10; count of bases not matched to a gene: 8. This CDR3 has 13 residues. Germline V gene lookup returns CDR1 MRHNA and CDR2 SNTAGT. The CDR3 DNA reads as TGTGCCAGCAGTCCTGGACTAGGGCGAGAGCAGTTCTTC. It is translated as CASSPGLGREQFF.

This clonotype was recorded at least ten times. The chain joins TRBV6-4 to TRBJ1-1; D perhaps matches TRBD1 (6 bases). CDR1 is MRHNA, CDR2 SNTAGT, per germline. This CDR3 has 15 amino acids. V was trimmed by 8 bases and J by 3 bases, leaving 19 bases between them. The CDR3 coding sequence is TGTGCCAGCGCGGTGGCAGGGGAGTCGGACACTGAAGCTTTCTTT. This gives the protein CASAVAGESDTEAFF.

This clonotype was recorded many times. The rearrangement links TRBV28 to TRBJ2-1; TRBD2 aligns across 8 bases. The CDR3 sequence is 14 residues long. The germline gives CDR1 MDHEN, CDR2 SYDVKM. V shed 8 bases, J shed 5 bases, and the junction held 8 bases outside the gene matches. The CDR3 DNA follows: TGTGCCAGCGCAAGCGGGAGAACCCACAATGAGCAGTTCTTC. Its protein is CASASGRTHNEQFF.

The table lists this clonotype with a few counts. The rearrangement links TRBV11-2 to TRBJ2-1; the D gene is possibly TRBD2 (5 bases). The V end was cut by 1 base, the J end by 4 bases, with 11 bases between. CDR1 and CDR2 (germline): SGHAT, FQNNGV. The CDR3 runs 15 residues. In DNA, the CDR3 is TGTGCCAGCAGCTTAGTGGGGAGTACTTACAATGAGCAGTTCTTC. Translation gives CASSLVGSTYNEQFF.

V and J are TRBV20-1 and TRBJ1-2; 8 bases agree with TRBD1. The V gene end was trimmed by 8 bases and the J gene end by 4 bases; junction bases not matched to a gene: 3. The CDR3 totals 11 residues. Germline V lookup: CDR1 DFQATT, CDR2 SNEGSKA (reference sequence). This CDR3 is CSSQGGYGYTF. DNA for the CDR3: TGCAGTTCACAGGGGGGCTATGGCTACACCTTC.

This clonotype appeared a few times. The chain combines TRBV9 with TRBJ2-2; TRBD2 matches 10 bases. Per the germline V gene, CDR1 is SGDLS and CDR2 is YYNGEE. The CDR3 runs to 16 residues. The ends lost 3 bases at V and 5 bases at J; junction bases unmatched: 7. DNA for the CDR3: TGTGCCAGCAGCGGAATTCTAGCGGGAGTTACCGGGGAGCTGTTTTTT. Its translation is CASSGILAGVTGELFF.

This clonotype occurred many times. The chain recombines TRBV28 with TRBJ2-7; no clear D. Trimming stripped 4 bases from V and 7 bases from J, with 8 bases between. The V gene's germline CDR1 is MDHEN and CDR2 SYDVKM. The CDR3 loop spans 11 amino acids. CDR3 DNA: TGTGCCAGCAGTTCCCCTCCAGAGCAGTACTTC. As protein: CASSSPPEQYF. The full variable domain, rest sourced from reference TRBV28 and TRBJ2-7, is DVKVTQSSRYLVKRTGEKVFLECVQDMDHENMFWYRQDPGLGLRLIYFSYDVKMKEKGDIPEGYSVSREKKERFSLILESASTNQTSMYLCASSSPPEQYFGPGTRLTVT.

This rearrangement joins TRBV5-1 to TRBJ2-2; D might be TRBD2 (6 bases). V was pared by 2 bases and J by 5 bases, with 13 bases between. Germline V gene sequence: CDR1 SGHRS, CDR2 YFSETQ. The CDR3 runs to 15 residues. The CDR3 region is CASSLYSGGTGELFF. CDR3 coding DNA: TGCGCCAGCAGCTTATATAGCGGAGGGACCGGGGAGCTGTTTTTT.

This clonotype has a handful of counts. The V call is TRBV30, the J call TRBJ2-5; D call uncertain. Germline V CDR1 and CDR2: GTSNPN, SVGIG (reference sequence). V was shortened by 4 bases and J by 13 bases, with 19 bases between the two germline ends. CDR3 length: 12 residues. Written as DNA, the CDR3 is TGTGCCTGGAAGATCCCAGCCGGCAAGCCGTACTTC. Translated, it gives CAWKIPAGKPYF.

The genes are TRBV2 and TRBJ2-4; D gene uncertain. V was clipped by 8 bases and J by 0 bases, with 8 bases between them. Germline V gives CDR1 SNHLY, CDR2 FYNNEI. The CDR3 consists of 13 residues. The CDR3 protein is CASGSLAKNIQYF. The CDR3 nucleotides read TGTGCCAGCGGCTCCTTAGCCAAAAACATTCAGTACTTC. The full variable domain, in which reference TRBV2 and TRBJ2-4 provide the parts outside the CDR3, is EPEVTQTPSHQVTQMGQEVILRCVPISNHLYFYWYRQILGQKVEFLVSFYNNEISEKSEIFDDQFSVERPDGSNFTLKIRSTKLEDSAMYFCASGSLAKNIQYFGAGTRLSVL.

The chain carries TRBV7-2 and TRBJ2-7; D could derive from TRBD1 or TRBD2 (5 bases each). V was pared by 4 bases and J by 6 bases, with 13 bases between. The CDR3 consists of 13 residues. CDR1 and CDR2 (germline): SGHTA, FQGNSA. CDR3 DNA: TGTGCCAGCAGCTCTCTCGTCGGGGCCGAGCAGTACTTC. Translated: CASSSLVGAEQYF.